The subject of this entry is one T cell receptor (beta chain). Per the authors' pipeline: Estimation of nucleated cell counts was performed using reference gene primer amplification. Produced via immunoSEQ multiplex PCR; TCRdb's table is partial and in-frame only. V and J calls and clone size follow that table, whereas D and trimming were derived from the DNA. The data hold 470,000 or so clones, with 80% to 90% observed a single time. V lost 4 bases and J lost 5, with 8 bases in between. The germline V gene has CDR1 LNHDA and CDR2 SQIVND (reference sequence). The CDR3 is 13 residues long. This sample was included in a study of blood T cell repertoires in COVID-19. Study-level information: There were acute and convalescent COVID-19 samples, and they came from the United States, Italy and Spain. Nucleic acid was either cDNA or gDNA, and it came from T cells, B-cell-depleted T cells, or PBMCs.

This receptor was identified in a woman under 40 with acute or convalescent COVID-19. What was sequenced was peripheral blood. The chain uses TRBV19 and TRBJ1-4; tentatively, D is TRBD1 (6 bases). CDR3 in amino acids: CASSNRENEKLFF. The CDR3 DNA reads as TGTGCCAGTAGTAACAGGGAGAATGAAAAACTGTTTTTT. The full variable domain, its missing parts supplied by reference TRBV19 and TRBJ1-4, is DGGITQSPKYLFRKEGQNVTLSCEQNLNHDAMYWYRQDPGQGLRLIYYSQIVNDFQKGDIAEGYSVSREKKESFPLTVTSAQKNPTAFYLCASSNRENEKLFFGSGTQLSVL.